This T cell receptor beta chain was found in a study of cytomegalovirus exposure and HLA in healthy donors. A multiplex PCR was run with 60 Vbeta primers and 13 Jbeta primers. Assay: immunoSEQ multiplex PCR; the TCRdb copy retains only in-frame clones and omits some. The data hold approximately 90,000 clones, with less than 80% observed a single time. General study results and limits: Common viral pathogens seemed to be connected with several of the most significant clusters, according to a later analysis. It has been reported that TCR beta sequences accurately predicted the HLA-A and HLA-B alleles of most subjects.

There are 17 residues in the CDR3. Germline values: CDR1 SGHVS, CDR2 FNYEAQ. V shed 5 bases and J 8 bases; nucleotides not matched to a gene: 17. As for this clone: Its specificity is unknown.

The source material was PBMCs. V usage is TRBV7-6 and J usage is TRBJ2-3, with 9 nucleotides matching TRBD2. This clonotype was obtained from a male donor in good health and CMV-seronegative. CDR3 residues: CASSKAVAGVAGSTQYF. The DNA for the CDR3 is TGTGCCAGCAGCAAAGCCGTAGCGGGAGTGGCCGGGTCTACGCAGTATTTT.